The entry below gives a single T cell receptor beta chain sequence along with its context. Clones were read by immunoSEQ multiplex PCR, and TCRdb kept only the in-frame ones, dropping some. The profile covers hundreds of thousands of clones, with more than 85% appearing a single time and nearly 25% taken by the ten largest. This entry comes from a study of shared clonotypes between healthy human individuals. Trimming cost V 3 bases and J 4 bases; bases outside gene matches: 7. The CDR3 extends over 16 amino acids. In germline, CDR1 is SEHNR, CDR2 FQNEAQ (reference sequence). CD8 cells regarded as naive lacked CD45RO, were positively chosen for CCR7, and omitted terminally differentiated effector memory CD45RA+ cells.

The chain carries TRBV7-9 and TRBJ2-3, with 10 bases matching TRBD2. The sequence was obtained from a man aged 30 to 39 in good health. The sequenced material came from naive CD8+ T cells sorted from blood. The DNA for the CDR3 is TGTGCCAGCAGCTTTATTCCTAGCGGGAGTGCAGATACGCAGTATTTT. Amino acid sequence: CASSFIPSGSADTQYF.